Listed below are T cell receptor beta chains from one sample, sequenced in a study of T cells in localized non-small cell lung cancer. The assay was immunoSEQ multiplex PCR, and TCRdb's table has in-frame clones only and misses some. The data contain about 25,000 clones, about 88% of them singletons. The sequenced sample was peripheral blood, obtained before any cancer treatment. The receptors shown here come from a female donor of 60 years or more with stage I lung adenocarcinoma. Each CDR3 is given with its conserved first and last residue. The D gene is left open where the match is weak. Size values are once, few and many counts, or a class for expanded clones, and some rows have none.

>TRBV5-5|-|-|TRBJ1-1
TGTGCCAGCAGCTTTGGAGGTAACGGAATGAACACTGAAGCTTTCTTT
CASSFGGNGMNTEAFF
>TRBV2|TRBD2|-|TRBJ2-6
TGTGCCAGCACGTGGGGAGGGAAGTCTGGGGCCAACGTCCTGACTTTC
CASTWGGKSGANVLTF
>TRBV5-6|TRBD1|-|TRBJ2-1
TGTGCCAGCAGCTGGGGACAGGGAGACTACAATGAGCAGTTCTTC
CASSWGQGDYNEQFF
>TRBV27|TRBD1|-|TRBJ1-1
TGTGCCAGCAGTTTAAGAGCTTTCTACAGGGGGCACACTGAAGCTTTCTTT
CASSLRAFYRGHTEAFF
>TRBV6-4|-|once|TRBJ2-2
TGTGCCAGCAGGACCGACAGGAACACCGGGGAGCTGTTTTTT
CASRTDRNTGELFF
>TRBV30|-|-|TRBJ2-2
TGTGCCTGGAGTGTAAGACTGGGTGGGTTGAACACCGGGGAGCTGTTTTTT
CAWSVRLGGLNTGELFF
>TRBV5-1|TRBD2|-|TRBJ2-2
TGCGCCAGCAGTTTACCGCCGGGACTAGAGAAGACCGGGGAGCTGTTTTTT
CASSLPPGLEKTGELFF
>TRBV5-6|-|-|TRBJ2-2
TGTGCCAGCAGCTTGGGACAGCGAACCGGGGAGCTGTTTTTT
CASSLGQRTGELFF
>TRBV7-9|-|once|TRBJ1-4
TGTGCCAGCAGCTCTCCGGACAGCGAGAATGAAAAACTGTTTTTT
CASSSPDSENEKLFF
>TRBV13|-|-|TRBJ1-2
TGTGCCAGCAGCCCAATGGGAGGGGCAGGGCCTAACTATGGCTACACCTTC
CASSPMGGAGPNYGYTF
>TRBV30|-|-|TRBJ1-4
TGTGCCTGGAGAGACCGCCGTGGCCCCCTGGAAAAACTGTTTTTT
CAWRDRRGPLEKLFF
>TRBV28|-|few|TRBJ1-6
TGTGCCAGCAGTGACCGGACGTCCGGGTCACCCCTCCACTTT
CASSDRTSGSPLHF
>TRBV9|-|-|TRBJ2-5
TGTGCCAGCAGCGTAGCTATTGGGGGCGCTCCCCAAGAGACCCAGTACTTC
CASSVAIGGAPQETQYF
>TRBV30|-|-|TRBJ1-3
TGTGCCTGGAGTGTCCCAACCATAACAGGGCTCTCTGGAAACACCATATATTTT
CAWSVPTITGLSGNTIYF
>TRBV7-3|-|-|TRBJ2-5
TGTGCCAGCAGCCTCAGGGGTCGAGAGACCCAGTACTTC
CASSLRGRETQYF
>TRBV11-2|-|few|TRBJ1-4
TGTGCCAGCAGCCCCGTTGGGGACCCAAAACTGTTTTTT
CASSPVGDPKLFF
>TRBV7-9|-|-|TRBJ2-1
TGTGCCAGCAGTGAGACTAGCAATGAGCAGTTCTTC
CASSETSNEQFF